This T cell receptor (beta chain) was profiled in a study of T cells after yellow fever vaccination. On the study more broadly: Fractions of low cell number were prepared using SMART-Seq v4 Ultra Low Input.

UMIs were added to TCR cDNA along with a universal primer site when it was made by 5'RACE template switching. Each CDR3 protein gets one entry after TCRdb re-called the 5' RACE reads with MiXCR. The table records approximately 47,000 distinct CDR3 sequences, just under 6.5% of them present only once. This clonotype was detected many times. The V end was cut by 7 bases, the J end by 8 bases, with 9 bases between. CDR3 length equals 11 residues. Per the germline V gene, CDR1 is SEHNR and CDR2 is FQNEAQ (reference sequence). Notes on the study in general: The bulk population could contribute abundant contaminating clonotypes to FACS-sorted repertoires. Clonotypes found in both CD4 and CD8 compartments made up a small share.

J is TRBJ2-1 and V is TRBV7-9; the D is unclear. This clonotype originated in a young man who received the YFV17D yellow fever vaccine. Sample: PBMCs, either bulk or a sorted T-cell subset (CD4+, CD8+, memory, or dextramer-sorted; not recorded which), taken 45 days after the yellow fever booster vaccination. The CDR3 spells CASTRTDEQFF. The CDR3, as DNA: TGTGCCAGCACCCGGACCGATGAGCAGTTCTTC.